The 18 T cell receptor beta chains presented below share a single source sample, sequenced in a study of early T cells in non-severe SARS-CoV-2 infection. TCRdb independently ran MiXCR on the 5' RACE reads; one entry per CDR3 protein. The sample has around 60,000 distinct CDR3 sequences, approximately 14% seen once. The material sequenced was whole blood. These receptors originate from an adult who was a healthcare worker with PCR-confirmed SARS-CoV-2 infection or an uninfected control (not recorded which).

This clonotype showed up just a few times. The V and J genes are TRBV7-8 and TRBJ2-3; 8 bases fit TRBD2. This CDR3 has 18 residues. V was clipped by 1 base and J by 0 bases; unmatched bases: 9. Germline-derived CDR1 and CDR2 are SGHVS and FQNEAQ. Written as DNA, the CDR3 is TGTGCCAGCAGCTTAGGAGTAGCGGGGACGAGGAGCACAGATACGCAGTATTTT. This translates into CASSLGVAGTRSTDTQYF.

The sample holds many counts of this clonotype. This chain connects TRBV18 to TRBJ2-3, with D unclear. With 2 bases removed from V and 1 base from J, the gap between germline ends came to 4 bases. The CDR3 has 13 residues. The germline V gene has CDR1 KGHSH and CDR2 LQKENI. CDR3 loop: CASSPFGTDTQYF. The CDR3 DNA reads TGTGCCAGCTCACCATTTGGCACAGATACGCAGTATTTT.

Concerning this clonotype itself: The germline gene is not matched at one end of the junction; a read error may be the cause. The gene calls are TRBV29-1 and TRBJ1-2; TRBD1 matches 9 bases. The CDR3 length is 11 residues. Germline V gene data show CDR1 as SQVTM and CDR2 as ANQGSEA. This CDR3 reads CSAGWGTGLVF. The CDR3 coding sequence is TGCAGCGCTGGGTGGGGGACAGGGCTTGTCTTC.

The chain uses TRBV27 and TRBJ2-1; TRBD1 might be the D (6 bases). V was pared by 6 bases and J by 8 bases, with 14 bases between. This CDR3 is built from 13 residues. The V gene's germline CDR1 is MNHEY and CDR2 SMNVEV (reference sequence). This CDR3 reads CASRPTGSDEQFF. The CDR3 DNA reads as TGTGCCAGCAGACCTACAGGGAGCGATGAGCAGTTCTTC.

This clonotype turned up a few times. V is TRBV19 and J is TRBJ2-1, with TRBD2 identical over 8 bases. V was pared by 7 bases and J by 7 bases, with 9 bases of the junction left unmatched. The CDR3 is made up of 14 amino acids. Germline-derived CDR1 and CDR2 are LNHDA and SQIVND (reference sequence). The chain's CDR3 is CASKIGGVSNEQFF. The CDR3 nucleotides read TGTGCCAGTAAGATCGGGGGGGTCAGTAATGAGCAGTTCTTC.

This chain joins TRBV6-5 and TRBJ1-2, with 7 bases lining up with TRBD1. Germline CDR1 reads MNHEY; CDR2 reads SVGAGI. V was pared by 8 bases and J by 0 bases, with 12 bases of the junction left unmatched. The CDR3 length is 16 residues. CDR3 protein: CASGRMTGQTNYGYTF. CDR3 in DNA: TGTGCCAGCGGGCGCATGACGGGACAGACTAACTATGGCTACACCTTC.

The CDR3 DNA follows: TGTGCCAGCAGTGTCCGACAGTTTAGAGATTCACCCCTCCACTTT. Residues: CASSVRQFRDSPLHF. V gene TRBV2 combines with J gene TRBJ1-6; the D gene is possibly TRBD1 (5 bases). Germline V gene sequence: CDR1 SNHLY, CDR2 FYNNEI. V shed 4 bases and J shed 8 bases, with 15 bases lying between them. This CDR3 spans 15 amino acids.

This clonotype was seen a handful of times. The gene calls are TRBV5-1 and TRBJ2-5; TRBD1 is a possible D gene (5 bases). The CDR3 length is 13 residues. Germline loops: CDR1 SGHRS, CDR2 YFSETQ. Trimming pared 0 bases from V and 4 bases from J, leaving 7 bases between. The CDR3 DNA reads as TGCGCCAGCAGCTTGGACAGGCGAGAGACCCAGTACTTC. This sequence encodes CASSLDRRETQYF.

In its sample, this clonotype was seen many times. The rearrangement uses TRBV20-1 and TRBJ1-2, with TRBD1 as a possible D gene (6 bases). Germline values: CDR1 DFQATT, CDR2 SNEGSKA (reference sequence). Trimming left V 5 bases short and J 7 bases short, with 23 bases between. The length of the CDR3 is 15 residues. CDR3 loop: CSAGPTWEGVAGYTF. The CDR3, as DNA: TGCAGTGCTGGCCCCACCTGGGAGGGGGTAGCTGGCTACACCTTC.

This clonotype was detected many times. V usage is TRBV7-9 and J usage is TRBJ2-3; D is undetermined. Germline CDR1 SEHNR, CDR2 FQNEAQ (reference sequence). The CDR3 has 12 amino acids. The V gene lost 0 bases and the J gene lost 3 bases, with 1 base spanning the gap. The CDR3 DNA is TGTGCCAGCAGCTTAGCGACAGATACGCAGTATTTT. Translating gives CASSLATDTQYF. Full variable domain (remainder filled in from reference TRBV7-9 and TRBJ2-3): DTGVSQNPRHKITKRGQNVTFRCDPISEHNRLYWYRQTLGQGPEFLTYFQNEAQLEKSRLLSDRFSAERPKGSFSTLEIQRTEQGDSAMYLCASSLATDTQYFGPGTRLTVL.

This clonotype was counted many times. The V call is TRBV11-2, the J call TRBJ2-1, with 11 bases aligning to TRBD2. CDR3 size: 15 residues. From germline, CDR1 is SGHAT and CDR2 FQNNGV. The junction had 6 bases not matched to a gene; V was cut back by 3 bases and J by 8 bases. The CDR3 sequence is CASSFGSGGADEQFF. CDR3 sequence (DNA): TGTGCCAGCAGCTTCGGTAGCGGGGGGGCAGATGAGCAGTTCTTC. The entire variable domain, with the rest obtained from reference TRBV11-2 and TRBJ2-1, is as follows: EAGVAQSPRYKIIEKRQSVAFWCNPISGHATLYWYQQILGQGPKLLIQFQNNGVVDDSQLPKDRFSAERLKGVDSTLKIQPAKLEDSAVYLCASSFGSGGADEQFFGPGTRLTVL.

The chain uses TRBV7-8 and TRBJ2-1; 11 positions match TRBD2. This CDR3 contains 16 residues. Per the germline V gene, CDR1 is SGHVS and CDR2 is FQNEAQ. The V segment lost 5 bases and the J segment 5 bases; nucleotides outside the gene matches: 8. The CDR3: CASSPLLAGGDNEQFF. The CDR3 bases are TGTGCCAGCAGCCCCCTCCTAGCGGGGGGCGACAATGAGCAGTTCTTC.

This clonotype showed up many times. This sequence joins TRBV20-1 and TRBJ1-1; 8 bases line up with TRBD1. V dropped 3 bases and J dropped 1; count of bases not matched to a gene: 4. Looked up from germline, CDR1 is DFQATT and CDR2 is SNEGSKA (reference sequence). This CDR3 has 14 amino acids. In DNA, the CDR3 is TGCAGTGCTAGGAGAGGACAGGGGAACACTGAAGCTTTCTTT. This translates into CSARRGQGNTEAFF.

In this sample, this clonotype turned up many times. V gene TRBV4-1 combines with J gene TRBJ2-1, with a tentative D call TRBD1 (6 bases). Germline V lookup: CDR1 MGHRA, CDR2 YSYEKL. This CDR3 is built from 14 residues. V shed 0 bases and J shed 6 bases, with 9 bases lying between them. The CDR3 nucleotides read TGCGCCAGCAGCCAAGATCCAGGGGTCAATGAGCAGTTCTTC. Residues: CASSQDPGVNEQFF.

This rearrangement joins TRBV6-1 to TRBJ1-3; TRBD1 is a possible D gene (6 bases). From germline, CDR1 is MNHNS and CDR2 SASEGT. The CDR3 runs 15 residues. Trimming stripped 5 bases from V and 4 bases from J, with 15 bases between. The CDR3 here is CASSLTGTQGNTIYF. The CDR3 region has the DNA TGTGCCAGCAGTCTTACCGGGACACAAGGAAACACCATATATTTT.

This clonotype was seen a handful of times. This chain joins TRBV12-3 or TRBV12-4 and TRBJ1-6; TRBD1 agrees at 8 bases. J was trimmed by 7 bases and V by 5 bases; bases with no gene match: 4. This CDR3 contains 14 residues. The CDR3 DNA reads TGTGCCAGCAGTACCCGACAGGGGAATTCACCCCTCCACTTT. Residues: CASSTRQGNSPLHF.

A few counts support this clonotype. The genes are TRBV6-6 and TRBJ2-1; 10 bases are shared with TRBD1. CDR3 size: 16 residues. Unmatched junction bases numbered 15, after V lost 8 bases and J lost 8 bases. Germline V gene lookup returns CDR1 MNHNY and CDR2 SVGAGI (reference sequence). The CDR3 here is CASSDRGQGTYDEQFF. DNA of the CDR3: TGTGCCAGCTCCGACCGGGGACAGGGGACTTACGATGAGCAGTTCTTC.

There are a few counts of this clonotype. The V gene is TRBV30, the J gene TRBJ1-1; TRBD1 aligns across 10 bases. This CDR3 is built from 14 residues. Germline V gene sequence: CDR1 GTSNPN, CDR2 SVGIG (reference sequence). After removal of 4 bases from V and 6 bases from J, the junction contained 8 bases not matched to a gene. CDR3 DNA: TGTGCCTGGAATTCGGGACAGGGGATTTCTGAAGCTTTCTTT. Translating gives CAWNSGQGISEAFF.